The source of this T cell receptor beta chain is a study of blood T cell repertoires in COVID-19. For the study at large: Specimens from acute and convalescent COVID-19 originated in the United States, Italy and Spain. Sources were T cells, B-cell-depleted T cells, or PBMCs; the material itself was cDNA or gDNA.

Germline loops: CDR1 LNHDA, CDR2 SQIVND (reference sequence). This CDR3 is built from 15 residues. Trimming removed 4 bases from V and 6 bases from J, with 16 bases in between. In the source study's methods: Amplification with reference gene primers provided the estimates of nucleated cell counts. Repertoires were generated with immunoSEQ multiplex PCR, while TCRdb's copy carries only in-frame clones and drops some. V, J and clone size reflect that table, while D and trimming were determined from the DNA. The data hold around 50,000 clones, with more than 80% observed a single time. The clonotype was recovered from a human donor in a cohort sampled during active COVID-19. The sample was peripheral blood. The chain joins TRBV19 to TRBJ1-5; D gene unclear. CDR3 bases: TGTGCCAGTAGTACAACGGGAGCCGTCGTTCAGCCCCAGCATTTT. This gives the protein CASSTTGAVVQPQHF.